This T cell receptor beta chain was sequenced during a study of blood T cell repertoires in COVID-19. Study summary: COVID-19 samples from acute and convalescent phases originated in the United States, Italy and Spain. The analysed material was cDNA or gDNA that came from T cells, B-cell-depleted T cells, or PBMCs.

In the authors' workflow: Reference gene primer amplification yielded estimated nucleated cell counts. TCRdb's table, derived via immunoSEQ multiplex PCR, lists solely in-frame clones and lacks some. V, J and clone size are those of that table, while D and trimming were read from the DNA. This sample carries under 45,000 clones, approximately 73% of them seen once, and the ten largest clones take about a quarter. The V segment lost 4 bases and the J segment 3 bases; nucleotides outside the gene matches: 5. Germline loops: CDR1 SGHRS, CDR2 YFSETQ. CDR3 length: 14 residues. The receptor was isolated from an elderly man with acute or convalescent COVID-19. The specimen was peripheral blood. The chain combines TRBV5-1 with TRBJ2-3; 7 nucleotides align to TRBD1. DNA for the CDR3: TGCGCCAGCAGCCCCACGACAGGGACAGATACGCAGTATTTT. Translation: CASSPTTGTDTQYF.